The next 14 T cell receptor beta chains were all read from a single sample in a study of blood T cells in healthy people across ages (dated by TCRdb to the mid-2010s). The protocol used for the library was 5' RACE. The sequencer was an Illumina HiSeq 2500. A second roughly 6 to 12 cycle PCR used a sample-barcoded 5' primer and a J-beta primer mix. TCRdb ran its own pipeline on the public reads, namely fastp trimming at Q25 and MiXCR clone calling, and kept in-frame beta chains. Under each unique CDR3 protein, matching rows form one entry showing the most common genes and DNA. This sample gives 800,000 or so distinct CDR3 sequences in total; less than 60% of them show up just once. Around 18% of the sample goes to the ten largest clones. Sequences were obtained from blood. The receptors derive from a man older than 75 in good health.

This clonotype was seen a handful of times. In nucleotides, the CDR3 is TGTGCCAGCAGCCGTGACACTCCCTCTAATGAAAAACTGTTTTTT. This sequence encodes CASSRDTPSNEKLFF. V and J are TRBV7-2 and TRBJ1-4, with no clear D. The CDR3 spans 15 residues. V lost 5 bases to trimming and J lost 3 bases, with 13 bases between them. Per the germline V gene, CDR1 is SGHTA and CDR2 is FQGNSA.

By sample share, this clonotype is medium-sized. The rearrangement uses TRBV7-3 and TRBJ2-5, with 8 bases that match TRBD1. The CDR3 sequence is 13 residues long. Unmatched junction bases numbered 3, after V lost 5 bases and J lost 4 bases. Germline V gene lookup returns CDR1 SGHTA and CDR2 FQGTGA. CDR3 sequence: CASSGTGGETQYF. The CDR3 DNA reads TGTGCCAGCAGCGGCACAGGGGGAGAGACCCAGTACTTC.

This clonotype showed up many times. This rearrangement joins TRBV12-3 or TRBV12-4 to TRBJ2-7; D is undetermined. The V gene lost 5 bases and the J gene lost 2 bases, with 7 bases spanning the gap. The length of the CDR3 is 12 residues. The CDR3 is CASSPTAYEQYF. The CDR3 coding sequence is TGTGCCAGCAGTCCCACAGCCTACGAGCAGTACTTC.

The rearrangement uses TRBV7-2 and TRBJ2-7; the D gene is possibly TRBD2 (6 bases). The length of the CDR3 is 15 residues. Germline V gene lookup returns CDR1 SGHTA and CDR2 FQGNSA. Trimming removed 8 bases from V and 7 bases from J, with 24 bases in between. In DNA, the CDR3 is TGTGCCAGCGGCCCTGACACCACCCGGCGGGGAGAGCAGTACTTC. It yields the protein CASGPDTTRRGEQYF.

This chain connects TRBV12-3 or TRBV12-4 to TRBJ2-1; no reliable D call. The CDR3 covers 15 residues. The germline V and J ends were trimmed by 7 bases and 4 bases, with 17 bases remaining between them. CDR3 DNA sequence: TGTGCCAGCACCTTGGGTCCTCTTCGGTACAATGAGCAGTTCTTC. It encodes CASTLGPLRYNEQFF.

This clonotype occurred many times. V usage is TRBV28 and J usage is TRBJ1-5; no definite D call. Germline V gene sequence: CDR1 MDHEN, CDR2 SYDVKM. With 5 bases removed from V and 1 base from J, the gap between germline ends came to 15 bases. This CDR3 spans 16 amino acids. CDR3 sequence reads: CASSPPKGGSNQPQHF. The CDR3 DNA reads as TGTGCCAGCAGTCCACCCAAGGGAGGGAGCAATCAGCCCCAGCATTTT.

This clonotype was seen more than once but under ten times. The rearrangement joins TRBV6-2 or TRBV6-3 to TRBJ2-7; TRBD1 matches at 7 bases. The CDR3 is 13 amino acids. Looked up from germline, CDR1 is MNHEY and CDR2 is SVGEGT. The V and J ends lost 2 bases and 7 bases, in that order; junction bases with no gene match: 5. CDR3 DNA sequence: TGTGCCAGCAGTTACGCGACAGGGATGGAGCAGTACTTC. Translation: CASSYATGMEQYF.

The chain combines TRBV11-3 with TRBJ2-4; 7 nucleotides agree with TRBD2. The tail of the sequence fits TRBJ2-5 better, so the J call may be wrong. In germline, CDR1 is SGHNT, CDR2 YENEEA. The CDR3 runs 16 residues. CDR3 sequence: CASSFPSSGNRETQYF. The CDR3 region has the DNA TGTGCCAGCAGCTTTCCCTCTAGCGGTAACCGAGAGACCCAGTACTTC.

Concerning this clonotype: Given a much more abundant clone one base away, this may be a read error. The rearrangement links TRBV25-1 to TRBJ2-7, with D possibly being TRBD1 (5 bases). Per germline, CDR1 MGHDK and CDR2 SYGVNS. Trimming removed 4 bases from V and 5 bases from J, with 18 bases in between. This CDR3 is 15 amino acids long. In nucleotides, the CDR3 is TGTGCCAGCAGTGGGGGCTTATTCGGCGCCCACGAGCAGTACTTC. This sequence encodes CASSGGLFGAHEQYF.

The rearrangement joins TRBV20-1 to TRBJ1-6; D gene unclear. The germline gives CDR1 DFQATT, CDR2 SNEGSKA (reference sequence). V dropped 3 bases and J dropped 11 bases, with 5 bases sitting between them. The CDR3 is made up of 10 amino acids. CDR3: CSASFPPLHF. The CDR3 DNA reads TGCAGTGCTAGTTTCCCACCCCTCCACTTT.

This clonotype has only a few counts. The chain employs TRBV15 and TRBJ1-5, with D possibly being TRBD1 (5 bases). V lost 2 bases to trimming and J lost 9 bases, with 20 bases between them. This CDR3 is built from 16 residues. CDR1 and CDR2 from the germline V gene are LNHNV and YYDKDF (reference sequence). The CDR3 is CATSRKQGAGVGPQHF. The CDR3 nucleotides read TGTGCCACCAGCAGAAAACAAGGGGCCGGAGTAGGGCCCCAGCATTTT.

The gene calls are TRBV6-1 and TRBJ2-1, with TRBD1 as a possible D gene (5 bases). V was trimmed by 4 bases and J by 8 bases, leaving 18 bases between them. The CDR3 is made up of 15 amino acids. Germline-derived CDR1 and CDR2 are MNHNS and SASEGT. The CDR3 bases are TGTGCCAGCAGTGCTACTAAGGACAAACTCGATGAGCAGTTCTTC. It yields the protein CASSATKDKLDEQFF.

The table lists this clonotype with a few counts. The chain links TRBV7-9 to TRBJ2-3; D gene uncertain. CDR3 length: 13 amino acids. Germline V CDR1 and CDR2: SEHNR, FQNEAQ (reference sequence). With 5 bases removed from V and 5 bases from J, the gap between germline ends came to 11 bases. The CDR3 spells CASSADLLDTQYF. The CDR3 DNA follows: TGTGCCAGCAGCGCCGACTTGTTAGATACGCAGTATTTT.

The chain carries TRBV6-6 and TRBJ1-2; D remains ambiguous. CDR3 length: 14 amino acids. With 3 bases removed from V and 4 bases from J, the gap between germline ends came to 12 bases. The germline V gene has CDR1 MNHNY and CDR2 SVGAGI (reference sequence). CDR3 nucleotide sequence: TGTGCCAGCAGTTATGACGACGGAGGCTATGGCTACACCTTC. Protein sequence: CASSYDDGGYGYTF.